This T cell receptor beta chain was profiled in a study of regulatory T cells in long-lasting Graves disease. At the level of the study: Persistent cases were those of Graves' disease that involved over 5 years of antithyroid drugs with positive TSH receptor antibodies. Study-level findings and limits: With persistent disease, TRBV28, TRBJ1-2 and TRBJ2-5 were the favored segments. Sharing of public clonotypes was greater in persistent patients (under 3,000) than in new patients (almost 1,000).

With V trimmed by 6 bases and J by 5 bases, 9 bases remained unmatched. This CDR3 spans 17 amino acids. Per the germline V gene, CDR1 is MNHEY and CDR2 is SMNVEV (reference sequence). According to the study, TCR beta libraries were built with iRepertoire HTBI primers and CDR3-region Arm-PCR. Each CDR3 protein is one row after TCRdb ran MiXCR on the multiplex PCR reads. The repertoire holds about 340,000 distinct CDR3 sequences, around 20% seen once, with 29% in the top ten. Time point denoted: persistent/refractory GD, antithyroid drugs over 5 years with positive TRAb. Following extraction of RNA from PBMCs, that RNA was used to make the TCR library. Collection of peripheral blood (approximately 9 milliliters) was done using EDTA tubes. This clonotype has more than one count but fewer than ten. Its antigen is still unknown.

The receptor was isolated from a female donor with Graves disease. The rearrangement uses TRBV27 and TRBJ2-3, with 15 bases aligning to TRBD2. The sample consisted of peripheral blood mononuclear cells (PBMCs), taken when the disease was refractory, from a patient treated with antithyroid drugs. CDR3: CASRKRTSGGDRDTQYF. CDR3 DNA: TGTGCCAGCAGGAAACGGACTAGCGGGGGGGATCGAGATACGCAGTATTTT.